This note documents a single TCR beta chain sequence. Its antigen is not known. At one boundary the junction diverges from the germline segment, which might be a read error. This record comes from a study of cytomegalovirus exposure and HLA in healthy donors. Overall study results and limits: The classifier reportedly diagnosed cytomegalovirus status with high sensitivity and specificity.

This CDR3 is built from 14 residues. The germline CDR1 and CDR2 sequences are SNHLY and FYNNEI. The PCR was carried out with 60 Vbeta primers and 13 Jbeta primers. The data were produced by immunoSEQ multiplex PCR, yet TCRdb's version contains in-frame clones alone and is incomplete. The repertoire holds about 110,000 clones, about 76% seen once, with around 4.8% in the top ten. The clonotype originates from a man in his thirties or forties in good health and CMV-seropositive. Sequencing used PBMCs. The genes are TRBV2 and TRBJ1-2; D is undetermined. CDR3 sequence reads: CASRAGSRAYGYPF. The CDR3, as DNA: TGTGCCAGCAGGGCAGGTAGTCGCGCGTATGGCTACCCCTTC.